Presented here are 25 T cell receptor beta chains from one specimen sequenced in a study of cytomegalovirus exposure and HLA in healthy donors. In the PCR, 60 Vbeta and 13 Jbeta primers were used. This table comes from immunoSEQ multiplex PCR, and its TCRdb copy is limited to in-frame clones, with some not included. This repertoire shows about 160,000 clones, 80% to 90% found once; its top ten account for roughly 2%. Sequenced input: PBMCs. The source of these receptors is a woman aged 18-29 years in good health and CMV-seronegative.

The chain joins TRBV28 to TRBJ1-1, with no clear D. The CDR3 length is 12 residues. The germline V gene encodes CDR1 MDHEN and CDR2 SYDVKM. V was trimmed by 2 bases and J by 5 bases, leaving 6 bases between them. As DNA, the CDR3 is TGTGCCAGCAGTTTAATCATGACTGAAGCTTTCTTT. Translated, it gives CASSLIMTEAFF.

This clone was seen just once. The CDR3 nucleotides are TGTGCCAGCAGCCGCGGGAGAGAGGCTTTCTTT. Its translation is CASSRGREAFF. J is TRBJ1-1 and V is TRBV27; D is unresolved. CDR3 size: 11 residues. V lost 6 bases, J lost 11 bases, and 13 bases lay in between. CDR1 MNHEY and CDR2 SMNVEV come from the germline V gene (reference sequence).

The gene calls are TRBV5-4 and TRBJ2-2, with D uncertain. This CDR3 region has 13 residues. V lost 0 bases and J lost 5, with 5 bases in between. In germline, CDR1 is SGHNT, CDR2 YYREEE (reference sequence). The CDR3 loop is CASSLDQTGELFF. As DNA, the CDR3 is TGTGCCAGCAGCTTGGATCAGACCGGGGAGCTGTTTTTT.

This chain connects TRBV27 to TRBJ2-2; D ambiguous. V was trimmed by 5 bases and J by 0 bases, leaving 13 bases between them. The CDR3 has 16 amino acids. Germline CDR1 MNHEY, CDR2 SMNVEV (reference sequence). CDR3 in amino acids: CASSPLTDANTGELFF. For the CDR3, the DNA is TGTGCCAGCAGTCCACTGACTGACGCGAACACCGGGGAGCTGTTTTTT.

This clone was seen just once. The chain combines TRBV15 with TRBJ2-2; 12 bases match TRBD1. This CDR3 is 14 amino acids long. V gave up 8 bases and J gave up 5 bases; unmatched junction bases: 3. Germline V gene lookup returns CDR1 LNHNV and CDR2 YYDKDF (reference sequence). DNA of the CDR3: TGTGCCACCGGGACAGGGGGCGAAACCGGGGAGCTGTTTTTT. Protein product: CATGTGGETGELFF. The full variable domain, its missing parts supplied by reference TRBV15 and TRBJ2-2, is DAMVIQNPRYQVTQFGKPVTLSCSQTLNHNVMYWYQQKSSQAPKLLFHYYDKDFNNEADTPDNFQSRRPNTSFCFLDIRSPGLGDTAMYLCATGTGGETGELFFGEGSRLTVL.

The chain combines TRBV4-1 with TRBJ1-6; D not certain. Germline CDR1 MGHRA, CDR2 YSYEKL. The ends were cut back, 6 bases at V and 7 bases at J, with 16 bases in the middle. This CDR3 has 15 residues. In DNA, the CDR3 is TGCGCCAGCAGTCGGGCCCCGGGGTGGAATTCACCCCTCCACTTT. Protein product: CASSRAPGWNSPLHF.

The rearrangement links TRBV29-1 to TRBJ1-1, with a tentative D call TRBD1 (5 bases). Looked up from germline, CDR1 is SQVTM and CDR2 is ANQGSEA. The length of the CDR3 is 13 residues. Trimming cost V 4 bases and J 5 bases, with 14 bases left between them. The CDR3 sequence: CSVVSGLRTEAFF. DNA for the CDR3: TGCAGCGTTGTTTCAGGGTTGAGGACTGAAGCTTTCTTT.

As regards this clone: This specimen includes other DNA sequences encoding the same CDR3. The genes are TRBV5-6 and TRBJ1-6; 9 bases map to TRBD1. The CDR3 length is 15 residues. The germline CDR1 and CDR2 sequences are SGHDT and YYEEEE. V gave up 0 bases and J gave up 9 bases; unmatched junction bases: 4. The CDR3 sequence: CASSLDRGLSSPLHF. In DNA, the CDR3 is TGTGCCAGCAGCTTGGACAGGGGGCTTTCTTCACCCCTCCACTTT.

The rearrangement uses TRBV6-5 and TRBJ1-2, with D perhaps matching TRBD1 (6 bases). The V end lost 0 bases, the J end lost 3 bases, and 11 bases lay between the germline ends. The CDR3 runs 15 residues. Germline CDR1 MNHEY, CDR2 SVGAGI. CDR3 region: CASSYSWGPDYGYTF. The DNA of the CDR3 is TGTGCCAGCAGTTACTCCTGGGGGCCGGACTATGGCTACACCTTC.

The V and J genes are TRBV2 and TRBJ1-4; D is perhaps TRBD1 (6 bases). The V end was cut by 4 bases, the J end by 2 bases, with 11 bases between. Germline V lookup: CDR1 SNHLY, CDR2 FYNNEI. The CDR3 contains 15 residues. CDR3: CASSGPGVTNEKLFF. The CDR3 region has the DNA TGTGCCAGCAGTGGCCCAGGGGTCACTAATGAAAAACTGTTTTTT.

CDR3 nucleotide sequence: TGCGCCAGCAGACTCAGGCCGGACAGGGAGGATGAGCAGTTCTTC. It translates to CASRLRPDREDEQFF. The rearrangement joins TRBV5-1 to TRBJ2-1; 8 bases line up with TRBD1. CDR1 is SGHRS and CDR2 is YFSETQ in the germline V gene. The CDR3 is 15 residues long. V shed 5 bases and J 8 bases; nucleotides not matched to a gene: 12.

J is TRBJ2-5 and V is TRBV29-1, with TRBD1 identical over 8 bases. The J call may be wrong; the DNA end is better matched by TRBJ2-7. The CDR3 is made up of 14 amino acids. Germline V gives CDR1 SQVTM, CDR2 ANQGSEA. The DNA of the CDR3 is TGCAGCGTCGGGCAAGACAGGGGACCCTACGAGCAGTACTTC. The encoded protein is CSVGQDRGPYEQYF.

The J gene is TRBJ2-3, the V gene TRBV18; a possible D gene is TRBD1 (5 bases). Germline V lookup: CDR1 KGHSH, CDR2 LQKENI. CDR3 length: 15 amino acids. V was trimmed by 0 bases and J by 0 bases, leaving 7 bases between them. CDR3 sequence (DNA): TGTGCCAGCTCACCACCAGGGGAAAGCACAGATACGCAGTATTTT. It yields the protein CASSPPGESTDTQYF.

This rearrangement joins TRBV2 to TRBJ2-3, with 8 nucleotides matching TRBD2. J gave up 0 bases and V 6 bases, and 8 bases lay outside the gene matches. This CDR3 has 16 residues. The germline CDR1 and CDR2 sequences are SNHLY and FYNNEI. The CDR3 coding sequence is TGTGCCAGCAGGTCACGGGAGGGCCAAAGCACAGATACGCAGTATTTT. Translating it yields CASRSREGQSTDTQYF.

The chain joins TRBV25-1 to TRBJ1-2, with D unresolved. V was cut by 4 bases and J by 2 bases, with 8 bases left in between. This CDR3 is 13 amino acids long. The germline gives CDR1 MGHDK, CDR2 SYGVNS. CDR3 nucleotide sequence: TGTGCCAGCAGTGCCGACATCAACTATGGCTACACCTTC. Translated: CASSADINYGYTF.

J is TRBJ2-3 and V is TRBV4-1, with 9 positions matching TRBD1. Per the germline V gene, CDR1 is MGHRA and CDR2 is YSYEKL. This CDR3 comprises 17 residues. Unmatched junction bases numbered 9, after V lost 1 base and J lost 4 bases. CDR3 sequence: CASSQVLQGARADTQYF. The DNA for the CDR3 is TGCGCCAGCAGCCAAGTCCTACAGGGGGCAAGGGCAGATACGCAGTATTTT.

The rearrangement joins TRBV2 to TRBJ2-3, with D uncertain. The ends were cut back, 10 bases at V and 0 bases at J, with 14 bases in the middle. CDR1 is SNHLY, CDR2 FYNNEI, per germline. This CDR3 comprises 14 residues. Here the CDR3 reads CATYEEISTDTQYF. CDR3 nucleotide sequence: TGTGCCACCTATGAAGAGATCAGCACAGATACGCAGTATTTT.

The chain links TRBV6-5 to TRBJ2-7, with TRBD1 as a possible D gene (7 bases). V lost 6 bases and J 3 bases, leaving 12 bases between the germline ends. The CDR3 has 13 amino acids. From germline, CDR1 is MNHEY and CDR2 SVGAGI. CDR3 sequence reads: CASRRGQNYEQYF. The CDR3 bases are TGTGCCAGCAGGCGGGGACAGAACTACGAGCAGTACTTC.

V is TRBV10-2 and J is TRBJ2-1; D possibly corresponds to TRBD2 (6 bases). The V gene's germline CDR1 is WSHSY and CDR2 SAAADI. CDR3 size: 12 residues. Trimming removed 3 bases at V and 8 bases at J, with 8 bases between. The DNA for the CDR3 is TGCGCCAGCAGTGATAAGCGGGATGAGCAGTTCTTC. It is translated as CASSDKRDEQFF.

The chain carries TRBV4-2 and TRBJ1-4; D gene unclear. Germline V CDR1 and CDR2: LGHNA, YNFKEQ. The CDR3 runs 17 residues. The V end was cut by 0 bases, the J end by 8 bases, with 19 bases between. As DNA, the CDR3 is TGTGCCAGCAGCCAAGATCGCGCGGGAGACGGTGGAGAAAAACTGTTTTTT. This translates into CASSQDRAGDGGEKLFF.

The rearrangement links TRBV7-8 to TRBJ2-7, with 8 positions matching TRBD2. With V trimmed by 8 bases and J by 4 bases, 4 bases remained unmatched. The CDR3 is 12 amino acids. Germline V gene sequence: CDR1 SGHVS, CDR2 FQNEAQ. The CDR3 DNA is TGTGCCAGCGGACTAGCAACTTACGAGCAGTACTTC. This translates into CASGLATYEQYF.

The V gene is TRBV28, the J gene TRBJ1-5; D is undetermined. The CDR3 length is 15 residues. Germline assignment: CDR1 MDHEN and CDR2 SYDVKM. The V end was cut by 3 bases, the J end by 6 bases, with 15 bases between. CDR3 loop: CASSFPPPGSQPQHF. CDR3 sequence (DNA): TGTGCCAGCAGTTTCCCGCCCCCGGGAAGTCAGCCCCAGCATTTT.

This clone was seen a few times. This chain links TRBV5-4 with TRBJ1-2, with TRBD1 identical over 9 bases. Germline V gene sequence: CDR1 SGHNT, CDR2 YYREEE (reference sequence). CDR3 size: 13 residues. V gave up 4 bases and J gave up 7 bases; unmatched junction bases: 5. CDR3 in amino acids: CASSEQGAGGYTF. In DNA, the CDR3 is TGTGCCAGCAGCGAACAGGGGGCTGGTGGCTACACCTTC. Full variable domain (missing parts from reference TRBV5-4 and TRBJ1-2): ETGVTQSPTHLIKTRGQQVTLRCSSQSGHNTVSWYQQALGQGPQFIFQYYREEENGRGNFPPRFSGLQFPNYSSELNVNALELDDSALYLCASSEQGAGGYTFGSGTRLTVV.

In this sample, this clone turned up once. J is TRBJ1-5 and V is TRBV11-2, with D possibly TRBD1 on 6 matching bases. CDR3 length: 15 amino acids. Germline values: CDR1 SGHAT, CDR2 FQNNGV. The germline V and J ends were trimmed by 3 bases and 4 bases, with 13 bases remaining between them. CDR3 loop: CASSFSRGGNQPQHF. The CDR3, as DNA: TGTGCCAGCAGCTTTTCCAGGGGAGGGAATCAGCCCCAGCATTTT. Together with reference TRBV11-2 and TRBJ1-5, the CDR3 gives the full variable domain: EAGVAQSPRYKIIEKRQSVAFWCNPISGHATLYWYQQILGQGPKLLIQFQNNGVVDDSQLPKDRFSAERLKGVDSTLKIQPAKLEDSAVYLCASSFSRGGNQPQHFGDGTRLSIL.

The chain carries TRBV5-1 and TRBJ2-1; 11 nucleotides line up with TRBD1. Germline-derived CDR1 and CDR2 are SGHRS and YFSETQ. The CDR3 sequence is 14 residues long. The trim removed 5 bases at V and 8 bases at J, leaving 6 bases unmatched. Here the CDR3 reads CASRRTGGGDEQFF. CDR3 DNA sequence: TGCGCCAGCAGAAGGACAGGGGGCGGCGATGAGCAGTTCTTC.